This T cell receptor (beta chain) stems from a study of beta chain features in type 1 diabetes. Overall study findings and caveats: Shortening of TCRB CDR3s, moderate but significant, appeared in all four CD4+ subsets of Type 1 diabetes patients.

In this sample, this clone turned up a few times. The antigen remains undetermined. The germline V gene encodes CDR1 KGHSH and CDR2 LQKENI. J lost 4 bases, V lost 0 bases, and 5 bases had no gene match. This CDR3 comprises 16 residues. The study reverse transcribed the entire isolated RNA, so it sequenced expressed TCRB transcripts. Clones were read by immunoSEQ multiplex PCR, and TCRdb kept only the in-frame ones, dropping some. This table has some 150,000 clones, about a tenth appearing once. The sequencing input was central memory CD4+ T cells from blood. This TCR was sampled from a man younger than 30 in good health. V usage is TRBV18 and J usage is TRBJ2-3; TRBD2 matches at 9 bases. CDR3 nucleotide sequence: TGTGCCAGCTCACCACCGGTTAGCGGGGGTTCAGATACGCAGTATTTT. This encodes CASSPPVSGGSDTQYF.